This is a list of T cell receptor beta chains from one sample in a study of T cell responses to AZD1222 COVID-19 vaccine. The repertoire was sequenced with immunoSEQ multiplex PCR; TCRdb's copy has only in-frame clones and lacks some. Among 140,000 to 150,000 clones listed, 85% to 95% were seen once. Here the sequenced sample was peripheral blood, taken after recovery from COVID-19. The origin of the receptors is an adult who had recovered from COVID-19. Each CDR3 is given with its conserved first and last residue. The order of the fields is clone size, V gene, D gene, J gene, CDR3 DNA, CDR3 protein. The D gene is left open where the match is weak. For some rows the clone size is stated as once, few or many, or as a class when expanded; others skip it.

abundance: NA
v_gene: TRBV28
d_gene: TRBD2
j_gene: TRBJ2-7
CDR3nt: TGTGCCAGCAGTTTCCTGGGACTAGCGGGAGGTGAGGAGCAGTACTTC
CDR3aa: CASSFLGLAGGEEQYF

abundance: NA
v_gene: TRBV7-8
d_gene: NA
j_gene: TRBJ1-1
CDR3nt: TGTGCCAGCAGTTCGACAGGAGGTTGGAATGAAGCTTTCTTT
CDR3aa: CASSSTGGWNEAFF

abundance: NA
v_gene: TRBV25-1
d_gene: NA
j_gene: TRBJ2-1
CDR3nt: TGTGCCAGCAGTGAACAGGGGTTTGAGCAGTTCTTC
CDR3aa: CASSEQGFEQFF

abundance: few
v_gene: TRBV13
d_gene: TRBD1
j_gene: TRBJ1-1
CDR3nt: TGTGCCAGCAGCTTAGGAAGGGACAGGGACACTGAAGCTTTCTTT
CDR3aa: CASSLGRDRDTEAFF

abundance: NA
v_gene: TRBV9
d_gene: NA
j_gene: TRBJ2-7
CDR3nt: TGTGCCAGCAGCGCACACACCGGGACGGCCTACGAGCAGTACTTC
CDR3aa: CASSAHTGTAYEQYF

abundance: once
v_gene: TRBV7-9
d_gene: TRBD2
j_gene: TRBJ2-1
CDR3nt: TGTGCCAGCAGCTTAGTCCGCCCGATCAGCGGGATCGGACGGAATGAGCAGTTCTTC
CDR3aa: CASSLVRPISGIGRNEQFF

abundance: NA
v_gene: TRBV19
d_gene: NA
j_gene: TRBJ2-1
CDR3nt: TGTGCCAGTAGGCGACTCGCTGGGGGGTCCTACAATGAGCAGTTCTTC
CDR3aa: CASRRLAGGSYNEQFF

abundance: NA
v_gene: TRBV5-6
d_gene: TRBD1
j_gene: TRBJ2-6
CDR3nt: TGTGCCAGCAGCTTCGGACAGGGATATCACTCTGGGGCCAACGTCCTGACTTTC
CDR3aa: CASSFGQGYHSGANVLTF

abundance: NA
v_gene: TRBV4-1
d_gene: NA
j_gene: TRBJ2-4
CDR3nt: TGCGCCAGCAGCCAAGCTAGGACTAAAAACATTCAGTACTTC
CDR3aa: CASSQARTKNIQYF

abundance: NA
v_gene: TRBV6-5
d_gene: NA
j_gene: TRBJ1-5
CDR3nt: TGTGCCAGCAGTTACTCACAGTATAGCAATCAGCCCCAGCATTTT
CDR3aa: CASSYSQYSNQPQHF

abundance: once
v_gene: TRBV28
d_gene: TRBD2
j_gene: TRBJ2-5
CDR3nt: TGTGCCAGCAGTTTAACTAGCGGGATGCTTAGGACCCAGTACTTC
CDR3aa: CASSLTSGMLRTQYF

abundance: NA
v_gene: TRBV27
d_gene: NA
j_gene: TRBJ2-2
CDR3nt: TGTGCCAGCAGTTTAAGGGTCGGGGAGCTGTTTTTT
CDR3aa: CASSLRVGELFF

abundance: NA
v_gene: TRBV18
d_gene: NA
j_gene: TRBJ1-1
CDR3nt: TGTGCCAGCTCACCACTTGGCAGGGTAAGGGGAAGGGACACTGAAGCTTTCTTT
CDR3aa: CASSPLGRVRGRDTEAFF

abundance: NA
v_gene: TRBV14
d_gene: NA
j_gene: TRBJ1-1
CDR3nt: TGTGCCAGCAGCCCTTTGGGACGGGGGAACACTGAAGCTTTCTTT
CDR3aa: CASSPLGRGNTEAFF

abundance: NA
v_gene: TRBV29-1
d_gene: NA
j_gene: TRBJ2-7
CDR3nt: TGCAGCGTTGGTGTCGGTAAGGGAGCCTACGAGCAGTACTTC
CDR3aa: CSVGVGKGAYEQYF

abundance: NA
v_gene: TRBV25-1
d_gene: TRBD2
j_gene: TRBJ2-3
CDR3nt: TGTGCCAGCAACTTCCCGACTAGCGAGGCAGATACGCAGTATTTT
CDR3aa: CASNFPTSEADTQYF

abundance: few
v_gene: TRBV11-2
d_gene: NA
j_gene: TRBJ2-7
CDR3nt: TGTGCCAGCAGCTTCCTAGCTGTTGCCGAGCAGTACTTC
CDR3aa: CASSFLAVAEQYF

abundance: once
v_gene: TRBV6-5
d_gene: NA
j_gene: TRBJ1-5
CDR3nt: TGTGCCAGCAGTAATACGAAAGAGCCCCAGCATTTT
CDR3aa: CASSNTKEPQHF

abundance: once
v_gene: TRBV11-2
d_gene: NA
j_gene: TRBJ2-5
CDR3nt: TGTGCCAGCAGCATACGTCGTACGGAGACCCAGTACTTC
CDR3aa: CASSIRRTETQYF

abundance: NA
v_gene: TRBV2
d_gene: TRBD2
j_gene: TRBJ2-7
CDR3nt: TGTGCCAGCAGTGAGCGGCGGGAGATGATCTACGAGCAGTACTTC
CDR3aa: CASSERREMIYEQYF

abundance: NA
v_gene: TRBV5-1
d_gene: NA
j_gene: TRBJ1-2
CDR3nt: TGCGCCAGCAGCCTCCTTGGGGCTCCAACCCCGGACACCTTC
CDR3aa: CASSLLGAPTPDTF

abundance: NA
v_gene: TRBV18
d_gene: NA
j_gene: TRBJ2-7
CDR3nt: TGTGCCAGCTCACCACCGTCCGGGGCCGGCGACGAGCAGTACTTC
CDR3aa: CASSPPSGAGDEQYF

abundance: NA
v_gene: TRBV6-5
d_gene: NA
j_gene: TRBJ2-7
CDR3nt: TGTGCCAGCAGGTTGGGCTACGAGCAGTACTTC
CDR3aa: CASRLGYEQYF

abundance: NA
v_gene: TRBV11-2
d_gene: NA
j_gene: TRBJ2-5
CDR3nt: TGTGCCAGCAGCCGCCGCCCATCCGGGACAAGACAAGAGACCCAGTACTTC
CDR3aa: CASSRRPSGTRQETQYF

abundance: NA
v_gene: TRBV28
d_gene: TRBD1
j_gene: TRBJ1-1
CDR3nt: TGTGCCAGCAGTTCGTGGGACAGGGGATGGACTGAAGCTTTCTTT
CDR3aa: CASSSWDRGWTEAFF

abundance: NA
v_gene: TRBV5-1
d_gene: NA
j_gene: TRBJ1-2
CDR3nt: TGCGCCAGCAGCCCAGGACAGAACTCTAACTATGGCTACACCTTC
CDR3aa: CASSPGQNSNYGYTF

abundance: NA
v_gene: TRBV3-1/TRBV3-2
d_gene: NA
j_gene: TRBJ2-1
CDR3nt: TGTGCCAGCAGCCCCAGGTTGAATGAGCAGTTCTTC
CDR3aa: CASSPRLNEQFF

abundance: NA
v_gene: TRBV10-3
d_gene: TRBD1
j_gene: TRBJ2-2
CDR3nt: TGTGCCATCAGTCTCGGGACAGGAGAGACCGGGGAGCTGTTTTTT
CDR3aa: CAISLGTGETGELFF

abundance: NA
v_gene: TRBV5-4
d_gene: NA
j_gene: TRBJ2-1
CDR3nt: TGTGCCAGCAGCGACGGGAGTAAGCGTTACAATGAGCAGTTCTTC
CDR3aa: CASSDGSKRYNEQFF